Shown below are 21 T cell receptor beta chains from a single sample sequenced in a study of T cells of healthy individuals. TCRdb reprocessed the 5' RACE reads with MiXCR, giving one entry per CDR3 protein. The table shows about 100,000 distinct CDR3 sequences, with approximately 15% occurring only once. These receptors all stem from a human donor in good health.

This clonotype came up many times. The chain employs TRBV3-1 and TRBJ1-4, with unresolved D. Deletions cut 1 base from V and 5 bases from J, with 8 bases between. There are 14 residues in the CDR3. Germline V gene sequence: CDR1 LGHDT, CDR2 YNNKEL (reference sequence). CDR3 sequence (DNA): TGTGCCAGCAGCCAAGGGGCCGGAAATGAAAAACTGTTTTTT. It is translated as CASSQGAGNEKLFF.

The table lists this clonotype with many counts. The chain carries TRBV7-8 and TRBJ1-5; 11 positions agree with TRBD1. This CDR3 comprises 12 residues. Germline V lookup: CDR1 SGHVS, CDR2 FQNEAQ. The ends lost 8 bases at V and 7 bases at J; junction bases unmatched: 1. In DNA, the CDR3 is TGTGCCAGCGGGACAGGGGGACAGCCCCAGCATTTT. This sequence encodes CASGTGGQPQHF.

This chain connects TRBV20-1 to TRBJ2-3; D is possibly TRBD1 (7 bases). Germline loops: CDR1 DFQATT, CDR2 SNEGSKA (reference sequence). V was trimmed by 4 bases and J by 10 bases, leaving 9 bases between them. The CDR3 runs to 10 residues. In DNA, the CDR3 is TGCAGTGCTATCAGGGGGGCGCAGTATTTT. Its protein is CSAIRGAQYF.

CDR3 protein: CSEQDFTDTQYF. The CDR3 DNA sequence: TGCAGCGAACAGGATTTCACAGATACGCAGTATTTT. The chain joins TRBV29-1 to TRBJ2-3; weak D call: TRBD1 (5 bases). The CDR3 has 12 amino acids. The V gene lost 7 bases and the J gene lost 2 bases, with 10 bases spanning the gap. Germline V CDR1 and CDR2: SQVTM, ANQGSEA.

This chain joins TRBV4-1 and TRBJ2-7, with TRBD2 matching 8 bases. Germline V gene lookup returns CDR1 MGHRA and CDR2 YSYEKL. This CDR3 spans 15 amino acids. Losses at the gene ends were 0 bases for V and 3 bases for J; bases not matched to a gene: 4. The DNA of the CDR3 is TGCGCCAGCAGCCAAGATTGGCGGGGGGTCTACGAGCAGTACTTC. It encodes CASSQDWRGVYEQYF.

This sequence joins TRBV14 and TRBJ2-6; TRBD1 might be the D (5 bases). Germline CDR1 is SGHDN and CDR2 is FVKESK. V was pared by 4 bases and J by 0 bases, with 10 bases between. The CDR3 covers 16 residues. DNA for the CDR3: TGTGCCAGCAGCCCAAGGGGCGGCTCTGGGGCCAACGTCCTGACTTTC. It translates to CASSPRGGSGANVLTF.

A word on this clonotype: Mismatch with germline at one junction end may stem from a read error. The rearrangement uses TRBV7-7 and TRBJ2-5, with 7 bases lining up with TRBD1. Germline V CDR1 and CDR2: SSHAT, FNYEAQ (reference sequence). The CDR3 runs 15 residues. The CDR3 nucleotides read TGTGCTAGCAGTGAAGACAGGGAGAGTAGCGAGACCCAGTACTTC. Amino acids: CASSEDRESSETQYF.

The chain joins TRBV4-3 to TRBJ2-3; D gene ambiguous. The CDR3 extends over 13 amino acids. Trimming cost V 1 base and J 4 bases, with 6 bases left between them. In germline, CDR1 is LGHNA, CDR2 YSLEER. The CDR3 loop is CASSQASADTQYF. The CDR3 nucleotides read TGCGCCAGCAGCCAAGCCTCGGCAGATACGCAGTATTTT.

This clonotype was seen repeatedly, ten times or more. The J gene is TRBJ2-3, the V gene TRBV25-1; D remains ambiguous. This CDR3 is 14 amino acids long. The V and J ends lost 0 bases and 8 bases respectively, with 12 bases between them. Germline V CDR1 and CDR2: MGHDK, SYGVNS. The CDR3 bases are TGTGCCAGCAGTGAATATAAAGGGATGGGTACGCAGTATTTT. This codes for CASSEYKGMGTQYF. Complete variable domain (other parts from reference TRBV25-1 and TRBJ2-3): EADIYQTPRYLVIGTGKKITLECSQTMGHDKMYWYQQDPGMELHLIHYSYGVNSTEKGDLSSESTVSRIRTEHFPLTLESARPSHTSQYLCASSEYKGMGTQYFGPGTRLTVL.

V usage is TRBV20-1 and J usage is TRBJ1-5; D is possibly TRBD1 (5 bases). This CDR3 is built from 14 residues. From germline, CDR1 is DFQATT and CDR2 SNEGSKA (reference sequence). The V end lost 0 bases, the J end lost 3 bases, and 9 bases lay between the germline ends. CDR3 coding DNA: TGCAGTGCTAGAGATGGACATACCAATCAGCCCCAGCATTTT. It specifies CSARDGHTNQPQHF.

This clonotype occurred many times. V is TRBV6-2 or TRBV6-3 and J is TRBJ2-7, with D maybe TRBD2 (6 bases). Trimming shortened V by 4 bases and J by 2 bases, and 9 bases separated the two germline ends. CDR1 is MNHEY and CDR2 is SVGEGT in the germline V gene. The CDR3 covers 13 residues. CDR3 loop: CASSWRAPYEQYF. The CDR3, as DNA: TGTGCCAGCAGTTGGAGGGCCCCCTACGAGCAGTACTTC.

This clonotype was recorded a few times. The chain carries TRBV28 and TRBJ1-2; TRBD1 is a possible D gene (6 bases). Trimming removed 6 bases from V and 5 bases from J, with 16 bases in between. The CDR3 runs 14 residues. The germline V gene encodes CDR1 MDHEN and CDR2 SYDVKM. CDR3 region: CASSLGGGAYGYTF. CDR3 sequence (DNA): TGTGCCAGCAGCCTTGGGGGGGGCGCGTATGGCTACACCTTC.

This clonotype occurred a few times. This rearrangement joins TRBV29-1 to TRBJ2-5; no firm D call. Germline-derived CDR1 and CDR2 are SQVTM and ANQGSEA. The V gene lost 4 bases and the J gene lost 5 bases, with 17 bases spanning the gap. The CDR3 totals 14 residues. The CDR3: CSVAPGPLPETQYF. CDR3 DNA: TGCAGCGTTGCCCCCGGGCCCCTTCCTGAGACCCAGTACTTC.

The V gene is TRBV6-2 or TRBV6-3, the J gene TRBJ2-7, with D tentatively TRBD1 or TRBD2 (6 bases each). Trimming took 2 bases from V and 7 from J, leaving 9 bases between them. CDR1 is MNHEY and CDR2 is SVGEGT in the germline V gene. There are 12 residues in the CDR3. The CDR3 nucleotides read TGTGCCAGCAGTTACCGGGGGCGGGAGCAGTACTTC. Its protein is CASSYRGREQYF.

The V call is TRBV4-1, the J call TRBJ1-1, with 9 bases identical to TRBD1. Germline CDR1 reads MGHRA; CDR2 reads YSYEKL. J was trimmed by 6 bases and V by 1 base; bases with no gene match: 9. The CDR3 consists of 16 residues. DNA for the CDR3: TGCGCCAGCAGCCAAGGATCCGGGACAGGGAAGCCTGAAGCTTTCTTT. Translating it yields CASSQGSGTGKPEAFF.

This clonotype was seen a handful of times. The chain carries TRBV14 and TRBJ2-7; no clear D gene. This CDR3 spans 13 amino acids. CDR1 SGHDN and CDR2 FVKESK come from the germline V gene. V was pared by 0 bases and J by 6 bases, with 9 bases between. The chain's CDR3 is CASSQDAGFEQYF. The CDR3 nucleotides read TGTGCCAGCAGCCAAGACGCCGGGTTCGAGCAGTACTTC.

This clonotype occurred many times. The CDR3 spells CSARSGRYNEQFF. Here the CDR3 DNA reads TGCAGTGCTAGGTCCGGACGATACAATGAGCAGTTCTTC. The genes are TRBV20-1 and TRBJ2-1; D is ambiguous. From germline, CDR1 is DFQATT and CDR2 SNEGSKA (reference sequence). There are 13 residues in the CDR3. Trimming stripped 3 bases from V and 4 bases from J, with 10 bases between.

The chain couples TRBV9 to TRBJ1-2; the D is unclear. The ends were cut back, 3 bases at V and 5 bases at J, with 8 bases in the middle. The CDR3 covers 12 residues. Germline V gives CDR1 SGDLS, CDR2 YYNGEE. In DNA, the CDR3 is TGTGCCAGCAGCGCGACGGGTTATGGCTACACCTTC. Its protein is CASSATGYGYTF.

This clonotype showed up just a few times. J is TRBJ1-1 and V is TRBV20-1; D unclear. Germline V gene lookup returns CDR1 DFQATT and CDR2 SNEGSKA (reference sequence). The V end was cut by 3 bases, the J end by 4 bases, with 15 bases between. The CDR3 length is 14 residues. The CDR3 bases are TGCAGTGCTAGCATACTGGCGACAAGCACTGAAGCTTTCTTT. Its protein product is CSASILATSTEAFF.

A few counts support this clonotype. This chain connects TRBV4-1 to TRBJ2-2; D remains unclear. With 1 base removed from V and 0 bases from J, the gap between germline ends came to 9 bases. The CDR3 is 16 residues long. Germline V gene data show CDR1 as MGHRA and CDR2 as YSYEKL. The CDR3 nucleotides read TGCGCCAGCAGCCAAGGTTGGCTGTCGAACACCGGGGAGCTGTTTTTT. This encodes CASSQGWLSNTGELFF.

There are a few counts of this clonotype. For the CDR3, the DNA is TGTGCCAGCAGCCAAGTCAGGAACACTGAAGCTTTCTTT. Protein sequence: CASSQVRNTEAFF. The genes are TRBV14 and TRBJ1-1; no clear D. CDR1 and CDR2 (germline): SGHDN, FVKESK. The CDR3 covers 13 residues. V lost 1 base to trimming and J lost 1 base, with 4 bases between them.